A single sample is the source of the 14 T cell receptor beta chains below, sequenced in a study of cytomegalovirus exposure and HLA in healthy donors. A multiplex PCR was run with 60 Vbeta primers and 13 Jbeta primers. Assay used: immunoSEQ multiplex PCR; TCRdb lists only in-frame clones, some missing. The sample includes 150,000 to 200,000 clones, 65% to 85% of them seen just once. The specimen was PBMCs. These receptors came from a boy between 2 and 10 years old in good health and CMV-seronegative.

The rearrangement uses TRBV5-1 and TRBJ2-5; perhaps TRBD2 as D (5 bases). This CDR3 has 12 residues. V was cut by 4 bases and J by 4 bases, with 8 bases left in between. Germline V gives CDR1 SGHRS, CDR2 YFSETQ. The CDR3 protein is CASSRGGETQYF. As DNA, the CDR3 is TGCGCCAGCAGCCGAGGAGGAGAGACCCAGTACTTC.

V is TRBV4-3 and J is TRBJ2-7; 7 positions match TRBD2. Trimming at V came to 0 bases and at J to 4 bases, leaving 6 bases not matched to a gene. The CDR3 is 15 residues long. The V gene's germline CDR1 is LGHNA and CDR2 YSLEER. CDR3 in DNA: TGCGCCAGCAGCCAAGAGGCCCTGGGGGGGTACGAGCAGTACTTC. Translated, it gives CASSQEALGGYEQYF.

The table lists this clone with a count of one. The chain is built from TRBV9 and TRBJ2-6; D gene ambiguous. The CDR3 covers 15 residues. Trimming removed 1 base at V and 0 bases at J, with 5 bases between. The germline gives CDR1 SGDLS, CDR2 YYNGEE. CDR3 sequence reads: CASSVSGSGANVLTF. The CDR3 DNA reads TGTGCCAGCAGCGTATCGGGCTCTGGGGCCAACGTCCTGACTTTC.

This clone has just one count. The chain couples TRBV15 to TRBJ1-2; unclear D gene. The CDR3 contains 13 residues. Trimming pared 1 base from V and 7 bases from J, leaving 10 bases between. Germline values: CDR1 LNHNV, CDR2 YYDKDF (reference sequence). This CDR3 reads CATSRGMRSGYTF. CDR3 nucleotides: TGTGCCACCAGCAGAGGGATGAGGAGTGGCTACACCTTC. Full variable domain (remainder filled in from reference TRBV15 and TRBJ1-2): DAMVIQNPRYQVTQFGKPVTLSCSQTLNHNVMYWYQQKSSQAPKLLFHYYDKDFNNEADTPDNFQSRRPNTSFCFLDIRSPGLGDTAMYLCATSRGMRSGYTFGSGTRLTVV.

V is TRBV5-5 and J is TRBJ1-2; perhaps TRBD1 as D (5 bases). The CDR3 has 15 amino acids. Germline values: CDR1 SGHKS, CDR2 YYEKEE (reference sequence). V lost 0 bases, J lost 5 bases, and 14 bases lay in between. CDR3: CASSLGGAGLYGYTF. CDR3 bases: TGTGCCAGCAGCTTGGGGGGCGCTGGGTTGTATGGCTACACCTTC.

The chain uses TRBV27 and TRBJ2-7; the match to TRBD1 covers 8 bases. V lost 7 bases and J lost 4; bases outside the gene matches: 9. Germline CDR1 is MNHEY and CDR2 is SMNVEV (reference sequence). The CDR3 contains 14 residues. The CDR3 bases are TGTGCCAGCACTGGAGGACAGGGACTGTACGAGCAGTACTTC. Encoded protein: CASTGGQGLYEQYF.

The chain joins TRBV5-1 to TRBJ1-6; D is unresolved. The CDR3 runs 14 residues. Germline lookup yields CDR1 SGHRS and CDR2 YFSETQ. V lost 0 bases and J lost 5, with 6 bases in between. Written as DNA, the CDR3 is TGCGCCAGCAGCTTGGGGCAGAATAATTCACCCCTCCACTTT. It specifies CASSLGQNNSPLHF.

Only one count was recorded for this clone. V is TRBV27 and J is TRBJ1-2; 8 nucleotides agree with TRBD1. Germline V gene sequence: CDR1 MNHEY, CDR2 SMNVEV (reference sequence). CDR3 length equals 14 residues. Trimming removed 5 bases from V and 0 bases from J; junction bases left unmatched: 2. CDR3 DNA: TGTGCCAGCAGTCCGGACAGGGCTAACTATGGCTACACCTTC. Translation: CASSPDRANYGYTF.

The chain joins TRBV10-3 to TRBJ1-1, with D tentatively TRBD1 (5 bases). The germline V gene has CDR1 ENHRY and CDR2 SYGVKD. This CDR3 region has 14 residues. Trimming cost V 6 bases and J 1 base, with 12 bases left between them. This CDR3 is CAIRPREGNTEAFF. The CDR3 coding sequence is TGTGCCATCAGGCCCAGGGAGGGGAACACTGAAGCTTTCTTT.

This clone turned up a few times. This chain uses TRBV28 with TRBJ1-5, with 7 bases that match TRBD1. Germline CDR1 is MDHEN and CDR2 is SYDVKM. The CDR3 totals 17 residues. Trimming removed 3 bases from V and 6 bases from J; junction bases left unmatched: 14. CDR3 coding DNA: TGTGCCAGCAGTTTTATTGACCCTAACAGGGGCGGTCAGCCCCAGCATTTT. Translation gives CASSFIDPNRGGQPQHF.

The genes are TRBV5-8 and TRBJ1-4, with a possible D match to TRBD1 (6 bases). The CDR3 has 15 amino acids. Germline values: CDR1 SGHTS, CDR2 YDEGEE. The V end lost 4 bases, the J end lost 6 bases, and 16 bases lay between the germline ends. Here the CDR3 DNA reads TGTGCCAGCAGCCCGCGACAGGTGGGCTATGAAAAACTGTTTTTT. This encodes CASSPRQVGYEKLFF.

The chain recombines TRBV7-2 with TRBJ2-1; the match to TRBD1 covers 7 bases. With 0 bases clipped from V and 6 bases from J, the junction kept 8 bases outside the gene matches. The germline V gene has CDR1 SGHTA and CDR2 FQGNSA. This CDR3 contains 16 residues. The CDR3 reads CASSLAGRTGANEQFF. CDR3 nucleotides: TGTGCCAGCAGCTTAGCGGGGCGGACAGGAGCCAATGAGCAGTTCTTC. Full variable domain (outside the CDR3, taken from reference TRBV7-2 and TRBJ2-1): GAGVSQSPSNKVTEKGKDVELRCDPISGHTALYWYRQSLGQGLEFLIYFQGNSAPDKSGLPSDRFSAERTGGSVSTLTIQRTQQEDSAVYLCASSLAGRTGANEQFFGPGTRLTVL.

This sequence joins TRBV5-6 and TRBJ2-7, with D perhaps matching TRBD1 (5 bases). Trimming removed 0 bases from V and 3 bases from J, with 7 bases in between. There are 13 residues in the CDR3. Germline CDR1 reads SGHDT; CDR2 reads YYEEEE. This chain's CDR3 is CASSLGRDYEQYF. The CDR3 DNA follows: TGTGCCAGCAGCTTGGGCAGGGACTACGAGCAGTACTTC.

This clone was seen more than once but under ten times. J is TRBJ1-1 and V is TRBV18; perhaps TRBD1 as D (5 bases). Trimming pared 2 bases from V and 4 bases from J, leaving 14 bases between. The CDR3 runs to 15 residues. Germline loops: CDR1 KGHSH, CDR2 LQKENI. In nucleotides, the CDR3 is TGTGCCAGCTCACCATTGGAACGGGGGAGCACTGAAGCTTTCTTT. Its protein is CASSPLERGSTEAFF.